The 9 T cell receptor beta chains presented below share a single source sample, sequenced in a study of blood T cell repertoires in COVID-19. Clones were sequenced by immunoSEQ multiplex PCR, and TCRdb holds only the in-frame ones, with some missing. The sample contains under 50,000 clones, 80% to 90% of which appear only once. The specimen was peripheral blood. These receptors all come from a man in his 70s with active COVID-19.

This sequence joins TRBV6-5 and TRBJ1-1; the match to TRBD1 covers 8 bases. V was clipped by 6 bases and J by 1 base; unmatched bases: 4. The CDR3 runs 14 residues. Germline CDR1 MNHEY, CDR2 SVGAGI. CDR3 DNA: TGTGCCAGCAGGCTACAGGGGGGGAACACTGAAGCTTTCTTT. It yields the protein CASRLQGGNTEAFF.

The sample holds a few counts of this clone. V and J are TRBV7-6 and TRBJ2-2; 7 bases fit TRBD1. Trimming removed 4 bases from V and 4 bases from J; junction bases left unmatched: 6. CDR1 and CDR2 (germline): SGHVS, FNYEAQ. The CDR3 spans 15 residues. CDR3 DNA sequence: TGTGCCAGCAGCTACGGGACAGTTGGCACCGGGGAGCTGTTTTTT. Protein: CASSYGTVGTGELFF.

This clone was seen more than once but under ten times. CDR3 in DNA: TGTGCCAGCAGTGAAGCTCAGTACTCCTACAATGAGCAGTTCTTC. Encoded protein: CASSEAQYSYNEQFF. The V gene is TRBV6-1, the J gene TRBJ2-1; D remains ambiguous. The CDR3 covers 15 residues. Per the germline V gene, CDR1 is MNHNS and CDR2 is SASEGT. V was cut by 0 bases and J by 0 bases, with 6 bases left in between.

The rearrangement links TRBV3-1 (or the pseudogene TRBV3-2) to TRBJ1-5, with D unclear. Germline CDR1 is LGHDT and CDR2 is YNNKEL (reference sequence). The V gene lost 0 bases and the J gene lost 5 bases, with 14 bases spanning the gap. The CDR3 loop spans 16 amino acids. In DNA form, the CDR3 reads TGTGCCAGCAGCCAAGATGCAGGCCAACCTCATCAGCCCCAGCATTTT. This translates into CASSQDAGQPHQPQHF.

The chain joins TRBV28 to TRBJ1-2; unclear D gene. Looked up from germline, CDR1 is MDHEN and CDR2 is SYDVKM. The CDR3 is 14 residues long. The germline V and J ends were trimmed by 7 bases and 3 bases, with 15 bases remaining between them. CDR3 nucleotide sequence: TGTGCCAGCAAGACGCCGGAGGCCTACTATGGCTACACCTTC. Its translation: CASKTPEAYYGYTF.

The chain is built from TRBV29-1 and TRBJ2-3, with 16 nucleotides matching TRBD2. The CDR3 sequence is 15 residues long. V lost 6 bases to trimming and J lost 4 bases; unmatched junction nucleotides: 4. Germline CDR1 is SQVTM and CDR2 is ANQGSEA. CDR3 in DNA: TGCAGCGTCGGGACTAGCGGGGGGGCGGCAGATACGCAGTATTTT. It is translated as CSVGTSGGAADTQYF.

This chain uses TRBV7-2 with TRBJ1-4; 8 bases match TRBD1. CDR1 SGHTA and CDR2 FQGNSA come from the germline V gene. CDR3 length equals 15 residues. V dropped 5 bases and J dropped 5; count of bases not matched to a gene: 7. The CDR3 DNA is TGTGCCAGCAGCCCGCACAGGGGGGCGAATGAAAAACTGTTTTTT. Translation: CASSPHRGANEKLFF.

The chain has TRBV5-1 and TRBJ2-1, with 10 bases identical to TRBD1. This CDR3 is 16 amino acids long. Germline trimming cut 3 bases from V and 10 bases from J; bases unmatched to any gene: 13. CDR1 SGHRS and CDR2 YFSETQ come from the germline V gene. CDR3 amino acids: CASSSGWDRGLGEQFF. The CDR3, as DNA: TGCGCCAGCAGCTCGGGTTGGGACAGGGGATTAGGGGAGCAGTTCTTC.

The chain recombines TRBV11-2 with TRBJ2-1, with 8 bases aligning to TRBD1. Unmatched junction bases numbered 11, after V lost 5 bases and J lost 14 bases. The CDR3 contains 13 residues. Per the germline V gene, CDR1 is SGHAT and CDR2 is FQNNGV. CDR3 in amino acids: CASSPSGTGSEFF. CDR3 DNA sequence: TGTGCCAGCAGCCCGTCCGGGACAGGCTCCGAGTTCTTC.